The rows below give T cell receptor beta chains drawn from one sample of a study of blood T cell repertoires in COVID-19. Clones were sequenced by immunoSEQ multiplex PCR, and TCRdb holds only the in-frame ones, with some missing. This sample yields approximately 62,000 clones, of which 76% are seen a single time; about 6.4% belongs to the top ten. Sequenced sample: peripheral blood. The source of these receptors is a woman between 45 and 65 years old with active or convalescent COVID-19. CDR3s include the opening cysteine and the closing phenylalanine or tryptophan. A D gene is named only where the DNA matches it firmly. Not every row has a clone size; where given, it reads once, few, many or a size class.

v_call,d_call,j_call,clone_size,cdr3_aa,cdr3_nt
TRBV15,TRBD2,TRBJ2-4,.,CATRSLLAGGWDKNIQYF,TGTGCCACCAGATCTCTGCTAGCGGGAGGGTGGGACAAAAACATTCAGTACTTC
TRBV2,TRBD2,TRBJ2-7,.,CASRASGAYEQYF,TGTGCCAGCAGGGCTAGCGGCGCCTACGAGCAGTACTTC
TRBV6-1,TRBD1,TRBJ1-6,.,CASSETTGGSYNSPLHF,TGTGCCAGCAGTGAGACGACAGGGGGCTCCTATAATTCACCCCTCCACTTT
TRBV7-6,.,TRBJ2-1,.,CASSPSLMEQFF,TGTGCCAGCAGCCCTAGCCTTATGGAGCAGTTCTTC
TRBV5-1,TRBD1,TRBJ1-6,.,CASSSGTDPSPLHF,TGCGCCAGCAGCTCTGGGACAGATCCTTCACCCCTCCACTTT
TRBV7-2,TRBD1,TRBJ1-4,.,CATKQGQGPTNEKLFF,TGTGCCACCAAGCAGGGACAGGGTCCAACTAATGAAAAACTGTTTTTT
TRBV11-2,.,TRBJ1-2,few,CASSLGLGENYGYTF,TGTGCCAGCAGCTTAGGTTTGGGCGAGAACTATGGCTACACCTTC
TRBV15,.,TRBJ1-1,.,CATSRLEGAEAFF,TGTGCCACCAGCAGGCTCGAGGGAGCTGAAGCTTTCTTT
TRBV6-2/TRBV6-3,TRBD2,TRBJ2-5,.,CASSPTRLAGEGETQYF,TGTGCCAGCAGCCCCACCCGACTAGCGGGAGAAGGAGAGACCCAGTACTTC
TRBV7-2,TRBD1,TRBJ1-2,.,CASSLDRGPYGYTF,TGTGCCAGCAGCTTAGACAGGGGGCCCTATGGCTACACCTTC
TRBV6-2/TRBV6-3,.,TRBJ1-2,.,CASSPDWRGYTF,TGTGCCAGCAGCCCGGACTGGAGAGGCTACACCTTC
TRBV20-1,.,TRBJ2-1,.,CSSRGYNEQFF,TGCAGCTCCCGGGGGTACAATGAGCAGTTCTTC
TRBV6-5,.,TRBJ1-2,once,CASSRTPGANYGYTF,TGTGCCAGCAGTCGAACGCCGGGAGCTAACTATGGCTACACCTTC
TRBV7-9,TRBD1,TRBJ2-2,.,CASSRAGFTGTGNTGELFF,TGTGCCAGCAGCCGGGCGGGCTTTACCGGGACAGGGAACACCGGGGAGCTGTTTTTT
TRBV19,.,TRBJ1-5,.,CASSMVGGQPQHF,TGTGCCAGTAGTATGGTCGGGGGTCAGCCCCAGCATTTT
TRBV18,TRBD1,TRBJ2-5,.,CASSPSDRAETQYF,TGTGCCAGCTCACCATCGGACAGGGCAGAGACCCAGTACTTC
TRBV19,.,TRBJ2-1,.,CASSIEALSPTEQFF,TGTGCCAGTAGTATAGAGGCTCTTAGCCCAACTGAGCAGTTCTTC
TRBV11-2,.,TRBJ1-4,.,CASSSAPLGEKLFF,TGTGCCAGCAGCTCCGCCCCACTCGGGGAAAAACTGTTTTTT
TRBV19,TRBD1,TRBJ2-7,.,CASSTSGTGTYEQYF,TGTGCCAGTAGTACTTCCGGGACAGGGACCTACGAGCAGTACTTC
TRBV6-2/TRBV6-3,.,TRBJ2-4,.,CASSLLGGRRYGEKNIQYF,TGTGCCAGCAGCCTACTAGGGGGACGTAGATACGGGGAAAAAAACATTCAGTACTTC
TRBV25-1,.,TRBJ1-1,.,CASRKSQGPWTEAFF,TGTGCCAGCAGAAAGTCCCAGGGGCCTTGGACTGAAGCTTTCTTT
TRBV13,TRBD1,TRBJ2-3,.,CASRSGQLWGTQYF,TGTGCCAGCAGGTCGGGACAGCTATGGGGTACGCAGTATTTT
TRBV5-3,TRBD2,TRBJ2-7,.,CARSLRTSGRYEQYF,TGTGCCAGAAGCCTCCGGACTAGCGGGCGCTACGAGCAGTACTTC
TRBV2,.,TRBJ1-1,.,CASSTNEVTEAFF,TGTGCCAGCAGCACGAACGAGGTCACTGAAGCTTTCTTT
TRBV27,.,TRBJ2-3,.,CASSVGTSTDTQYF,TGTGCCAGCAGTGTGGGGACAAGCACAGATACGCAGTATTTT
TRBV5-1,.,TRBJ1-4,.,CASSPQGKGEKLFF,TGCGCCAGCAGCCCACAGGGAAAAGGTGAAAAACTGTTTTTT
TRBV30,.,TRBJ2-3,many,CALSDKNKLGDTQYF,TGTGCTCTCTCAGACAAGAATAAGCTCGGAGATACGCAGTATTTT
TRBV3-1/TRBV3-2,TRBD2,TRBJ2-1,.,CASSQVAGTEQFF,TGTGCCAGCAGCCAAGTAGCGGGAACTGAGCAGTTCTTC
TRBV20-1,TRBD2,TRBJ2-3,few,CSASYGPGTSGSTDTQYF,TGCAGTGCTAGTTACGGGCCCGGGACTAGCGGGAGCACAGATACGCAGTATTTT
TRBV19,.,TRBJ2-4,.,CASRPSSENIQYF,TGTGCCAGTAGGCCTAGCTCGGAAAACATTCAGTACTTC
TRBV27,TRBD1,TRBJ2-5,few,CASSYWTGMQETQYF,TGTGCCAGCAGTTACTGGACAGGGATGCAAGAGACCCAGTACTTC
TRBV19,TRBD1,TRBJ1-1,many,CASKGPKGQGAAEAFF,TGTGCCAGTAAAGGGCCAAAGGGACAGGGGGCCGCTGAAGCTTTCTTT
TRBV24-1,.,TRBJ1-3,.,CATSDSGSGNTIYF,TGTGCCACCAGTGACAGCGGCTCTGGAAACACCATATATTTT
TRBV4-3,.,TRBJ2-4,.,CASSQDNSGKNIQYF,TGCGCCAGCAGCCAAGATAACTCCGGCAAAAACATTCAGTACTTC
TRBV5-1,.,TRBJ2-5,.,CASSSDRYQETQYF,TGCGCCAGCAGCTCTGACAGGTACCAAGAGACCCAGTACTTC
TRBV2,.,TRBJ2-2,.,CASRWGDRNTGELFF,TGTGCCAGCAGGTGGGGGGACAGGAACACCGGGGAGCTGTTTTTT
TRBV7-3,.,TRBJ2-1,.,CASSLINFGGNEQFF,TGTGCCAGCAGCTTAATTAATTTTGGAGGCAATGAGCAGTTCTTC
TRBV5-5,.,TRBJ2-3,.,CASSLQRADTQYF,TGTGCCAGCAGCTTGCAGCGGGCAGATACGCAGTATTTT
TRBV27,.,TRBJ2-7,medium-sized,CASSLRGYEQYF,TGTGCCAGCAGCCTACGGGGCTACGAGCAGTACTTC
TRBV7-9,.,TRBJ1-5,few,CASSLEGGYQPQHF,TGTGCCAGCAGCTTAGAGGGAGGGTATCAGCCCCAGCATTTT
TRBV30,.,TRBJ2-7,many,CAWSAPPGVGEQYF,TGTGCCTGGAGTGCTCCCCCAGGGGTAGGCGAGCAGTACTTC
TRBV30,.,TRBJ2-2,.,CACPPGVGAGELFF,TGTGCCTGCCCTCCGGGAGTTGGGGCCGGGGAGCTGTTTTTT
TRBV3-1/TRBV3-2,.,TRBJ1-4,.,CASSQGRGREKLFF,TGTGCCAGCAGCCAAGGCAGGGGTCGTGAAAAACTGTTTTTT
TRBV7-9,TRBD2,TRBJ2-5,.,CASSLLSGGPGQETQYF,TGTGCCAGCAGCTTATTGTCGGGAGGGCCGGGGCAAGAGACCCAGTACTTC
TRBV19,.,TRBJ1-4,.,CASSITGFDEKLFF,TGTGCCAGTAGTATAACAGGGTTTGACGAAAAACTGTTTTTT
TRBV25-1,.,TRBJ2-7,.,CASSGLGDRGIYYEQYF,TGTGCCAGCAGTGGACTGGGGGATAGGGGGATTTACTACGAGCAGTACTTC
TRBV24-1,TRBD2,TRBJ2-1,.,CATSDGRGYNEQFF,TGTGCCACCAGTGACGGGAGGGGCTACAATGAGCAGTTCTTC
TRBV6-6,.,TRBJ2-7,many,CASKETSRKWEQYF,TGTGCCAGCAAAGAGACTAGTCGAAAATGGGAGCAGTACTTC
TRBV28,.,TRBJ1-1,.,CASWPGGKGNTEAFF,TGTGCCAGTTGGCCGGGTGGTAAAGGGAACACTGAAGCTTTCTTT
TRBV5-6,.,TRBJ1-2,.,CASSSGHLVGYTF,TGTGCCAGCAGCTCAGGACACCTCGTGGGCTACACCTTC
TRBV5-4,.,TRBJ1-4,few,CASSLDRPATNEKLFF,TGTGCCAGCTCCTTAGACAGACCCGCAACTAATGAAAAACTGTTTTTT
TRBV6-5,TRBD1,TRBJ2-1,.,CASSTDRVYNEQFF,TGTGCCAGCAGTACGGACAGGGTTTACAATGAGCAGTTCTTC
TRBV11-2,.,TRBJ1-2,.,CASSFPGLKELGYTF,TGTGCCAGCAGCTTTCCGGGACTCAAAGAACTCGGCTACACCTTC